This TCR beta chain was observed in a study of blood T cell repertoires in COVID-19. Study processing details: Estimation of nucleated cell counts relied on the amplification of reference gene primers. Only in-frame clones appear in the TCRdb table, and some are missing; sequencing was by immunoSEQ multiplex PCR. That table gives V, J and clone size, and the DNA gave D and trimming. The table lists some 290,000 clones, less than 85% of them singletons. Looked up from germline, CDR1 is LNHDA and CDR2 is SQIVND (reference sequence). Trimming stripped 5 bases from V and 4 bases from J, with 15 bases between. The CDR3 covers 15 residues.

The genes are TRBV19 and TRBJ2-1; the D gene is possibly TRBD2 (5 bases). This sequence was found in a man between 60 and 70 years old who had recovered from COVID-19. Sequencing was carried out using peripheral blood. The DNA of the CDR3 is TGTGCCAGTAGTGAGGCGGGCTTGGGGTACAATGAGCAGTTCTTC. It encodes CASSEAGLGYNEQFF.